These 30 T cell receptor beta chains were sequenced from one sample in a study of OX40 agonist ivuxolimab in advanced cancers. Assay: immunoSEQ multiplex PCR; the TCRdb copy retains only in-frame clones and omits some. The data contain approximately 45,000 clones, roughly 94% of them singletons. Specimen: CD4+ or CD8+ T cells sorted from blood, collected in a trial of the OX40 agonist ivuxolimab. The receptor set was obtained from an adult with an advanced solid tumor such as melanoma, head and neck, liver or kidney cancer.

The sample holds a few counts of this clone. The chain joins TRBV7-9 to TRBJ1-1; 9 bases are shared with TRBD1. The CDR3 has 14 residues. The germline V gene encodes CDR1 SEHNR and CDR2 FQNEAQ (reference sequence). V dropped 4 bases and J dropped 8; count of bases not matched to a gene: 8. The CDR3 loop is CASSSQRTGAEAFF. DNA for the CDR3: TGTGCCAGCAGCTCACAAAGGACAGGGGCCGAAGCTTTCTTT.

J is TRBJ1-1 and V is TRBV5-4; the D gene is possibly TRBD1 (6 bases). Trimming took 7 bases from V and 3 from J, leaving 16 bases between them. The CDR3 runs to 14 residues. CDR1 is SGHNT, CDR2 YYREEE, per germline (reference sequence). CDR3 nucleotides: TGTGCCAGCCTAATGAGGGGGGGCTACACTGAAGCTTTCTTT. Amino acids: CASLMRGGYTEAFF.

CDR3 bases: TGTGCCAGCAGGCCCTCTAGCGGGAGCTCCTACGAGCAGTACTTC. It yields the protein CASRPSSGSSYEQYF. This sequence joins TRBV6-6 and TRBJ2-7; the match to TRBD2 covers 10 bases. Unmatched junction bases numbered 5, after V lost 6 bases and J lost 0 bases. This CDR3 is 15 amino acids long. Germline CDR1 is MNHNY and CDR2 is SVGAGI (reference sequence).

V gene TRBV2 combines with J gene TRBJ1-1; unclear D gene. This CDR3 comprises 12 residues. In germline, CDR1 is SNHLY, CDR2 FYNNEI. Trimming pared 0 bases from V and 11 bases from J, leaving 10 bases between. In nucleotides, the CDR3 is TGTGCCAGCAGTGAAGCCCTGGGGTTGGCTTTCTTT. Its protein product is CASSEALGLAFF.

The V and J genes are TRBV30 and TRBJ2-5; tentative D call: TRBD2 (6 bases). This CDR3 contains 12 residues. V was clipped by 4 bases and J by 3 bases, with 9 bases between them. Per germline, CDR1 GTSNPN and CDR2 SVGIG (reference sequence). CDR3 loop: CAWTSVKETQYF. The CDR3 coding sequence is TGTGCCTGGACTAGCGTAAAAGAGACCCAGTACTTC.

The rearrangement joins TRBV10-3 to TRBJ2-7; 7 nucleotides align to TRBD2. V lost 7 bases and J lost 0; bases outside the gene matches: 6. The CDR3 runs to 14 residues. Germline CDR1 reads ENHRY; CDR2 reads SYGVKD. CDR3 sequence reads: CAIMGGGPSYEQYF. In nucleotides, the CDR3 is TGTGCCATCATGGGGGGAGGGCCCTCCTACGAGCAGTACTTC.

The V gene is TRBV29-1, the J gene TRBJ1-3; D not resolved. Germline V gives CDR1 SQVTM, CDR2 ANQGSEA. The CDR3 sequence is 14 residues long. Trimming removed 1 base at V and 0 bases at J, with 7 bases between. CDR3 loop: CSVEADNSGNTIYF. The CDR3 coding sequence is TGCAGCGTTGAAGCAGACAACTCTGGAAACACCATATATTTT.

The rearrangement links TRBV2 to TRBJ1-4; D possibly corresponds to TRBD1 (5 bases). CDR1 is SNHLY, CDR2 FYNNEI, per germline. V lost 7 bases to trimming and J lost 4 bases, with 10 bases between them. The CDR3 is 13 amino acids. CDR3 residues: CASNGHRNEKLFF. DNA for the CDR3: TGTGCCAGCAACGGACACCGTAATGAAAAACTGTTTTTT.

This clone occurred once. V is TRBV6-5 and J is TRBJ1-5, with D uncertain. CDR3 length: 11 amino acids. Germline loops: CDR1 MNHEY, CDR2 SVGAGI. Trimming left V 7 bases short and J 5 bases short, with 6 bases between. CDR3 amino acids: CASTPDQPQHF. In DNA, the CDR3 is TGTGCCAGCACCCCTGATCAGCCCCAGCATTTT.

The rearrangement joins TRBV27 to TRBJ2-2, with D perhaps TRBD1 (6 bases). Germline loops: CDR1 MNHEY, CDR2 SMNVEV (reference sequence). Trimming took off 8 bases at V and 4 bases at J, with 14 bases between the two ends. The CDR3 is 14 residues long. CDR3 coding DNA: TGTGCCAGCCGAAAGGGGACAACCACCGGGGAGCTGTTTTTT. Translation gives CASRKGTTTGELFF.

The chain couples TRBV19 to TRBJ2-7; 7 bases align to TRBD1. The CDR3 totals 15 residues. Germline-derived CDR1 and CDR2 are LNHDA and SQIVND (reference sequence). V was pared by 1 base and J by 3 bases, with 6 bases of the junction left unmatched. CDR3 region: CASSIGQGEGYEQYF. DNA for the CDR3: TGTGCCAGTAGTATAGGACAGGGAGAAGGCTACGAGCAGTACTTC.

In DNA form, the CDR3 reads TGTGCCAGCAGCAGTACCGGGAACACAGATACGCAGTATTTT. It translates to CASSSTGNTDTQYF. The chain carries TRBV11-1 and TRBJ2-3, with a possible D match to TRBD2 (5 bases). V gave up 5 bases and J gave up 2 bases, with 11 bases separating them. CDR1 and CDR2 (germline): SGHAT, FQDESV (reference sequence). CDR3 length equals 14 residues.

The chain has TRBV28 and TRBJ1-1; TRBD1 agrees at 7 bases. V shed 8 bases and J 3 bases; nucleotides not matched to a gene: 9. Germline CDR1 and CDR2: MDHEN and SYDVKM. The CDR3 is 14 amino acids. The CDR3 DNA follows: TGTGCCAGCGGGGGAGGGGGCTGGGACACTGAAGCTTTCTTT. Amino acids: CASGGGGWDTEAFF. The whole variable domain, remainder taken from reference TRBV28 and TRBJ1-1, is DVKVTQSSRYLVKRTGEKVFLECVQDMDHENMFWYRQDPGLGLRLIYFSYDVKMKEKGDIPEGYSVSREKKERFSLILESASTNQTSMYLCASGGGGWDTEAFFGQGTRLTVV.

The chain joins TRBV7-9 to TRBJ2-3; D is possibly TRBD1 (6 bases). CDR1 is SEHNR, CDR2 FQNEAQ, per germline (reference sequence). Trimming removed 5 bases from V and 3 bases from J, with 15 bases in between. The length of the CDR3 is 15 residues. CDR3 bases: TGTGCCAGCAGCCCCCTTCGCAGGGGAACAGATACGCAGTATTTT. It encodes CASSPLRRGTDTQYF.

The chain has TRBV19 and TRBJ2-1, with 9 positions matching TRBD2. The trim removed 5 bases at V and 7 bases at J, leaving 6 bases unmatched. The CDR3 contains 14 residues. CDR1 is LNHDA, CDR2 SQIVND, per germline (reference sequence). The CDR3 nucleotides read TGTGCCAGTAGTTTGATAGCGGGAGTGAATGAGCAGTTCTTC. Protein product: CASSLIAGVNEQFF.

The V and J genes are TRBV19 and TRBJ2-7, with D possibly matching TRBD1 (5 bases). Germline V gives CDR1 LNHDA, CDR2 SQIVND (reference sequence). V gave up 3 bases and J gave up 6 bases, with 6 bases separating them. This CDR3 contains 11 residues. CDR3 amino acids: CASSMGLEQYF. CDR3 bases: TGTGCCAGTAGTATGGGGCTCGAGCAGTACTTC.

The V gene is TRBV30, the J gene TRBJ1-5, with D uncertain. The CDR3 extends over 16 amino acids. The ends were cut back, 3 bases at V and 0 bases at J, with 15 bases in the middle. Germline CDR1 reads GTSNPN; CDR2 reads SVGIG (reference sequence). DNA of the CDR3: TGTGCCTGGAGAGGAGCCCCAGGTAATAGCAATCAGCCCCAGCATTTT. This codes for CAWRGAPGNSNQPQHF.

This chain connects TRBV10-1 to TRBJ2-7; D perhaps matches TRBD1 (6 bases). V was shortened by 9 bases and J by 1 base, with 25 bases between the two germline ends. Germline assignment: CDR1 WNHNN and CDR2 SYGVQD (reference sequence). The CDR3 loop spans 17 amino acids. CDR3 amino acids: CARSMTCRQAPSYEQYF. For the CDR3, the DNA is TGCGCCAGATCTATGACATGTCGACAGGCGCCTTCCTACGAGCAGTACTTC.

The genes are TRBV27 and TRBJ2-5, with no clear D. CDR1 is MNHEY and CDR2 is SMNVEV in the germline V gene (reference sequence). V shed 2 bases and J shed 0 bases, with 1 base lying between them. There are 12 residues in the CDR3. CDR3 DNA: TGTGCCAGCAGTTTAGACCAAGAGACCCAGTACTTC. Translating it yields CASSLDQETQYF.

The V and J genes are TRBV13 and TRBJ2-7; no firm D call. The CDR3 covers 13 residues. Looked up from germline, CDR1 is PRHDT and CDR2 is FYEKMQ (reference sequence). V lost 4 bases and J lost 3, with 10 bases in between. CDR3: CASSSLGSYEQYF. CDR3 nucleotides: TGTGCCAGCAGCTCCCTGGGCAGCTACGAGCAGTACTTC. Full variable domain (missing parts from reference TRBV13 and TRBJ2-7): AAGVIQSPRHLIKEKRETATLKCYPIPRHDTVYWYQQGPGQDPQFLISFYEKMQSDKGSIPDRFSAQQFSDYHSELNMSSLELGDSALYFCASSSLGSYEQYFGPGTRLTVT.

The V gene is TRBV9, the J gene TRBJ2-5, with 8 nucleotides matching TRBD1. The CDR3 spans 14 residues. Trimming cost V 5 bases and J 2 bases; bases outside gene matches: 5. CDR1 and CDR2 (germline): SGDLS, YYNGEE. The CDR3 coding sequence is TGTGCCAGCAGTCCCTGGGACAGGCAAGAGACCCAGTACTTC. Its protein is CASSPWDRQETQYF.

CDR3 sequence reads: CASSNPGQNYGYTF. The DNA for the CDR3 is TGTGCCAGCAGCAACCCGGGACAGAACTATGGCTACACCTTC. This chain links TRBV7-9 with TRBJ1-2; 7 positions agree with TRBD1. The CDR3 is 14 residues long. The V gene end was trimmed by 5 bases and the J gene end by 2 bases; junction bases not matched to a gene: 5. Germline CDR1 reads SEHNR; CDR2 reads FQNEAQ (reference sequence).

This rearrangement joins TRBV11-1 to TRBJ1-2, with 7 bases matching TRBD1. Germline assignment: CDR1 SGHAT and CDR2 FQDESV (reference sequence). After removal of 5 bases from V and 4 bases from J, the junction contained 4 bases not matched to a gene. CDR3 length: 13 amino acids. The chain's CDR3 is CASSHGQAYGYTF. In DNA form, the CDR3 reads TGTGCCAGCAGCCACGGACAGGCCTATGGCTACACCTTC.

V gene TRBV9 combines with J gene TRBJ2-7, with 10 bases lining up with TRBD2. Germline assignment: CDR1 SGDLS and CDR2 YYNGEE. This CDR3 is built from 14 residues. The junction had 1 base not matched to a gene; V was cut back by 0 bases and J by 4 bases. CDR3 nucleotide sequence: TGTGCCAGCAGCGTAGGGACTAGCGGTTACGAGCAGTACTTC. It is translated as CASSVGTSGYEQYF.

This clone is medium-sized (0.01 to 0.1%). V and J are TRBV11-2 and TRBJ2-7; tentative D call: TRBD2 (5 bases). In germline, CDR1 is SGHAT, CDR2 FQNNGV. V lost 5 bases and J lost 0, with 11 bases in between. There are 14 residues in the CDR3. CDR3 sequence (DNA): TGTGCCAGCAGCCTAGCCGGGCGCTCCTACGAGCAGTACTTC. This gives the protein CASSLAGRSYEQYF.

The chain employs TRBV9 and TRBJ2-7; D is unresolved. CDR3 length: 14 amino acids. CDR1 SGDLS and CDR2 YYNGEE come from the germline V gene. With 0 bases removed from V and 0 bases from J, the gap between germline ends came to 7 bases. CDR3 coding DNA: TGTGCCAGCAGCGTAGGGGCAGACTCCTACGAGCAGTACTTC. Translating it yields CASSVGADSYEQYF. The whole variable domain, remainder taken from reference TRBV9 and TRBJ2-7, is DSGVTQTPKHLITATGQRVTLRCSPRSGDLSVYWYQQSLDQGLQFLIQYYNGEERAKGNILERFSAQQFPDLHSELNLSSLELGDSALYFCASSVGADSYEQYFGPGTRLTVT.

The chain uses TRBV28 and TRBJ2-1; D ambiguous. Per the germline V gene, CDR1 is MDHEN and CDR2 is SYDVKM. CDR3 length: 14 amino acids. The V gene lost 4 bases and the J gene lost 5 bases, with 12 bases spanning the gap. CDR3 amino acids: CASSSVYHDNEQFF. Written as DNA, the CDR3 is TGTGCCAGCAGTTCGGTATACCATGACAATGAGCAGTTCTTC.

The chain combines TRBV6-5 with TRBJ2-7; 7 bases map to TRBD2. The CDR3 loop spans 15 amino acids. V lost 8 bases, J lost 7 bases, and 17 bases stayed unmatched. Germline assignment: CDR1 MNHEY and CDR2 SVGAGI. CDR3 protein: CASCLAVNPSGEQYF. The DNA of the CDR3 is TGTGCCAGCTGCCTAGCGGTCAATCCATCGGGGGAGCAGTACTTC.

This clone occurred once. V gene TRBV5-6 combines with J gene TRBJ2-1, with 12 bases aligning to TRBD2. CDR1 and CDR2 (germline): SGHDT, YYEEEE. Unmatched junction bases numbered 14, after V lost 5 bases and J lost 8 bases. The CDR3 sequence is 17 residues long. The DNA for the CDR3 is TGTGCCAGCAGTCCGACGACTAGCGGGAGCCGGGACGATGAGCAGTTCTTC. Translated, it gives CASSPTTSGSRDDEQFF. Full variable domain (missing parts from reference TRBV5-6 and TRBJ2-1): DAGVTQSPTHLIKTRGQQVTLRCSPKSGHDTVSWYQQALGQGPQFIFQYYEEEERQRGNFPDRFSGHQFPNYSSELNVNALLLGDSALYLCASSPTTSGSRDDEQFFGPGTRLTVL.

This rearrangement joins TRBV7-3 to TRBJ2-7; perhaps TRBD2 as D (7 bases). V lost 6 bases and J lost 9, with 15 bases in between. The CDR3 consists of 12 residues. CDR1 is SGHTA and CDR2 is FQGTGA in the germline V gene. In nucleotides, the CDR3 is TGTGCCAGCAGTTCGACGGGGGGCAGGCAGTACTTC. Residues: CASSSTGGRQYF.